This entry lists 23 T cell receptor beta chains sequenced from one sample in a study of preoperative IRX-2 immunotherapy in early breast cancer (dated by TCRdb to about 2019). The library was obtained by the immunoSEQ multiplex PCR assay. This is the immuneACCESS table as TCRdb keeps it, with only in-frame sequences that have V and J called. A part of the clones is gone; compared with another copy, unresolved V genes explain less than half, and the rest is unexplained. Within this sample are under 35,000 clones, with about four fifths of them counted one time only. Jointly, the top ten make up under 4% of the sample. The sample's treatment or condition label, decoded: preoperative locoregional IRX-2 cytokine immunotherapy. This material was obtained from a patient treated with IRX-2 immunotherapy. The receptors were sampled from a human donor with breast cancer.

V and J are TRBV22-1 and TRBJ2-1; the tabulated D call, TRBD2, remains unverified against the DNA. TRBV22-1 is a pseudogene segment. The CDR3 has 13 amino acids. DNA for the CDR3: TGTGCCAGCAGTTTAGCCCTAGTAAATGAGCAGTTCTTC. Encoded protein: CASSLALVNEQFF.

This clone was seen only once. The rearrangement links TRBV19 to TRBJ2-1; D not resolved. V was pared by 2 bases and J by 2 bases, with 10 bases between. The CDR3 spans 15 residues. Per germline, CDR1 LNHDA and CDR2 SQIVND (reference sequence). Here the CDR3 DNA reads TGTGCCAGTAGTATACGGCAGGATCCCTACAATGAGCAGTTCTTC. Residues: CASSIRQDPYNEQFF. The full variable domain, rest sourced from reference TRBV19 and TRBJ2-1, is DGGITQSPKYLFRKEGQNVTLSCEQNLNHDAMYWYRQDPGQGLRLIYYSQIVNDFQKGDIAEGYSVSREKKESFPLTVTSAQKNPTAFYLCASSIRQDPYNEQFFGPGTRLTVL.

This CDR3 reads CASSRGTGSNQPQHF. The CDR3 nucleotides are TGTGCCAGTAGTAGAGGGACAGGGAGCAATCAGCCCCAGCATTTT. The V and J genes are TRBV19 and TRBJ1-5; 9 nucleotides align to TRBD1. This CDR3 contains 15 residues. Per the germline V gene, CDR1 is LNHDA and CDR2 is SQIVND (reference sequence). The ends lost 4 bases at V and 1 base at J; junction bases unmatched: 2.

The V call is TRBV7-7, the J call TRBJ1-2; D unresolved. The germline V gene encodes CDR1 SSHAT and CDR2 FNYEAQ (reference sequence). V shed 1 base and J shed 8 bases, with 17 bases lying between them. This CDR3 contains 15 residues. CDR3 region: CASSLEEGVVPGYTF. The CDR3 coding sequence is TGTGCCAGCAGCTTAGAAGAGGGAGTAGTCCCGGGCTACACCTTC.

CDR3 protein: CASSYSIIGRGRGEQFF. Here the CDR3 DNA reads TGTGCCAGCAGTTACTCGATTATCGGAAGGGGACGGGGTGAGCAGTTCTTC. V usage is TRBV6-8 and J usage is TRBJ2-1; D may correspond to TRBD1 or TRBD2 (5 bases each). Germline assignment: CDR1 MNHGY and CDR2 SAAAGT. The V end was cut by 0 bases, the J end by 9 bases, with 21 bases between. This CDR3 comprises 17 residues.

This clone was detected a few times. The V gene is TRBV11-3, the J gene TRBJ1-5; 8 bases line up with TRBD1. Looked up from germline, CDR1 is SGHNT and CDR2 is YENEEA. The CDR3 runs to 14 residues. J was trimmed by 5 bases and V by 5 bases; bases with no gene match: 5. The CDR3 sequence is CASSARTGYQPQHF. CDR3 DNA: TGTGCCAGCAGCGCCCGGACAGGGTATCAGCCCCAGCATTTT. Variable domain in full (rest from reference TRBV11-3 and TRBJ1-5): EAGVVQSPRYKIIEKKQPVAFWCNPISGHNTLYWYLQNLGQGPELLIRYENEEAVDDSQLPKDRFSAERLKGVDSTLKIQPAELGDSAVYLCASSARTGYQPQHFGDGTRLSIL.

This chain links TRBV5-1 with TRBJ1-1; a weak D match, TRBD1 (6 bases). This CDR3 comprises 15 residues. The V gene lost 2 bases and the J gene lost 4 bases, with 15 bases spanning the gap. The V gene's germline CDR1 is SGHRS and CDR2 YFSETQ. The CDR3 region is CASSFYTGKGTEAFF. The CDR3, as DNA: TGCGCCAGCAGCTTTTATACAGGGAAAGGCACTGAAGCTTTCTTT.

The chain is built from TRBV19 and TRBJ2-6; D is possibly TRBD2 (5 bases). The length of the CDR3 is 14 residues. V lost 7 bases and J lost 2, with 9 bases in between. Germline V gives CDR1 LNHDA, CDR2 SQIVND (reference sequence). CDR3 protein: CASTGLAGANVLTF. In nucleotides, the CDR3 is TGTGCCAGTACGGGGTTAGCTGGGGCCAACGTCCTGACTTTC.

The J gene is TRBJ1-1, the V gene TRBV6-7, with D unresolved. TRBV6-7 is marked as an open reading frame, function uncertain. The V end lost 3 bases, the J end lost 7 bases, and 6 bases lay between the germline ends. The CDR3 consists of 11 residues. The CDR3 bases are TGTGCCAGCAGTTATTTGGGTGAAGCTTTCTTT. Its translation: CASSYLGEAFF.

The chain uses TRBV11-3 and TRBJ2-2; 14 bases match TRBD2. CDR1 is SGHNT, CDR2 YENEEA, per germline. This CDR3 has 17 amino acids. Trimming cost V 6 bases and J 4 bases; bases outside gene matches: 7. CDR3 DNA: TGTGCCAGCAGTACGGGGACTAGCGGGAGTTTCACCGGGGAGCTGTTTTTT. Translating it yields CASSTGTSGSFTGELFF. Full variable domain (rest looked up from reference TRBV11-3 and TRBJ2-2): EAGVVQSPRYKIIEKKQPVAFWCNPISGHNTLYWYLQNLGQGPELLIRYENEEAVDDSQLPKDRFSAERLKGVDSTLKIQPAELGDSAVYLCASSTGTSGSFTGELFFGEGSRLTVL.

The chain couples TRBV30 to TRBJ2-1; tentatively, D is TRBD1 (6 bases). V was cut by 5 bases and J by 5 bases, with 10 bases left in between. The CDR3 spans 12 residues. Germline-derived CDR1 and CDR2 are GTSNPN and SVGIG (reference sequence). The CDR3 loop reads CAWGGQHNEQFF. The CDR3 DNA follows: TGTGCCTGGGGAGGACAGCACAATGAGCAGTTCTTC.

The V and J genes are TRBV19 and TRBJ1-1, with D unresolved. The germline gives CDR1 LNHDA, CDR2 SQIVND (reference sequence). The CDR3 is 13 residues long. V lost 4 bases to trimming and J lost 4 bases, with 10 bases between them. The CDR3 loop reads CASSTQTGTEAFF. The CDR3, as DNA: TGTGCCAGTAGTACCCAAACCGGCACTGAAGCTTTCTTT.

The chain employs TRBV5-1 and TRBJ2-7; no clear D gene. CDR1 and CDR2 (germline): SGHRS, YFSETQ. Deletions cut 0 bases from V and 3 bases from J, with 10 bases between. The CDR3 loop spans 14 amino acids. DNA for the CDR3: TGCGCCAGCAGCTTGGTGCTGTCGGACTACGAGCAGTACTTC. This encodes CASSLVLSDYEQYF.

The V call is TRBV6-8, the J call TRBJ2-5, with D perhaps TRBD1 (6 bases). V shed 10 bases and J shed 2 bases, with 17 bases lying between them. The CDR3 has 14 residues. CDR1 and CDR2 (germline): MNHGY, SAAAGT. The CDR3 DNA sequence: TGTGCCATCAGGGGTCGAGGGGATCAAGAGACCCAGTACTTC. As protein: CAIRGRGDQETQYF.

The chain couples TRBV6-8 to TRBJ1-2; 8 bases match TRBD1. The germline V gene encodes CDR1 MNHGY and CDR2 SAAAGT. The CDR3 runs 15 residues. Trimming at V came to 6 bases and at J to 8 bases, leaving 14 bases not matched to a gene. CDR3 in amino acids: CASSRHPQGAQGYTF. In nucleotides, the CDR3 is TGTGCCAGCAGCCGCCACCCGCAGGGGGCGCAAGGCTACACCTTC.

This clone was seen a few times. The chain is built from TRBV11-3 and TRBJ2-2, with D maybe TRBD2 (6 bases). The germline V gene encodes CDR1 SGHNT and CDR2 YENEEA. Between the trimmed V and J ends, which lost 1 base and 6 bases, there was a span of 15 bases. The CDR3 is made up of 16 amino acids. For the CDR3, the DNA is TGTGCCAGCAGCTTAGGGAGTGGGAGGAGAGCCGGGGAGCTGTTTTTT. Protein sequence: CASSLGSGRRAGELFF.

This chain connects TRBV18 to TRBJ2-1; D call uncertain. V was shortened by 0 bases and J by 5 bases, with 17 bases between the two germline ends. The CDR3 length is 17 residues. Germline CDR1 reads KGHSH; CDR2 reads LQKENI. Here the CDR3 DNA reads TGTGCCAGCTCACCACCGCTATCCGACGTTCTACACAATGAGCAGTTCTTC. Translating gives CASSPPLSDVLHNEQFF.

V is TRBV6-8 and J is TRBJ1-2, with TRBD1 matching over 7 bases. V gave up 2 bases and J gave up 12 bases; unmatched junction bases: 9. Per the germline V gene, CDR1 is MNHGY and CDR2 is SAAAGT. This CDR3 region has 13 residues. The CDR3 region has the DNA TGTGCCAGCAGTTACGCGTCAGGGGGGACTAACACCTTC. This translates into CASSYASGGTNTF.

This clone occurred once. The chain combines TRBV6-8 with TRBJ1-5; TRBD1 matches at 7 bases. J was trimmed by 2 bases and V by 7 bases; bases with no gene match: 5. This CDR3 has 14 residues. Per germline, CDR1 MNHGY and CDR2 SAAAGT. CDR3 coding DNA: TGTGCCAGCATGTCCGGGACAGGCAATCAGCCCCAGCATTTT. Its translation is CASMSGTGNQPQHF.

The rearrangement joins TRBV23-1 to TRBJ1-2; 9 nucleotides align to TRBD1. TRBV23-1 is identified as an open reading frame with a role that is uncertain. The J segment lost 3 bases and the V segment lost 6 bases, leaving 5 bases of the junction unmatched. This CDR3 comprises 14 residues. In nucleotides, the CDR3 is TGCGCCAGCAGCCAAGGGACAGGGCACTATGGCTACACCTTC. Translating it yields CASSQGTGHYGYTF.

The rearrangement links TRBV19 to TRBJ2-7, with D unresolved. This CDR3 is 14 amino acids long. Germline-derived CDR1 and CDR2 are LNHDA and SQIVND (reference sequence). Deletions cut 5 bases from V and 5 bases from J, with 16 bases between. CDR3 residues: CASSPSDVRNEQYF. CDR3 DNA sequence: TGTGCCAGTAGTCCATCGGACGTGCGCAACGAGCAGTACTTC.

The rearrangement uses TRBV28 and TRBJ2-2, with TRBD1 identical over 10 bases. Per germline, CDR1 MDHEN and CDR2 SYDVKM. The CDR3 runs 16 residues. Losses at the gene ends were 4 bases for V and 5 bases for J; bases not matched to a gene: 7. The CDR3, as DNA: TGTGCCAGCAGTTGGACCGGGACAGGGGTTACCGGGGAGCTGTTTTTT. Translating it yields CASSWTGTGVTGELFF.

The chain joins TRBV11-3 to TRBJ2-2; D is ambiguous. The germline V gene has CDR1 SGHNT and CDR2 YENEEA. V was clipped by 3 bases and J by 5 bases, with 10 bases between them. The CDR3 loop spans 14 amino acids. CDR3 nucleotide sequence: TGTGCCAGCAGCTTGGGCCTTAGGACCGGGGAGCTGTTTTTT. Encoded protein: CASSLGLRTGELFF.